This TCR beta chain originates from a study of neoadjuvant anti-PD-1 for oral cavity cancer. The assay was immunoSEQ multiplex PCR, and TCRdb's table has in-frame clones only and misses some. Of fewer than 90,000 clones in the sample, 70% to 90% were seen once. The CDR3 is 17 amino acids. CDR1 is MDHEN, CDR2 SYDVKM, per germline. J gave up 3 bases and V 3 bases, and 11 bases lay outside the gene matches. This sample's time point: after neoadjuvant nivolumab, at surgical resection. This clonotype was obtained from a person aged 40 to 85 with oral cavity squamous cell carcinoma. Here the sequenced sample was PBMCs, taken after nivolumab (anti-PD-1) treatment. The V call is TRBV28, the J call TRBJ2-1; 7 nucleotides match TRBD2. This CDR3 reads CASSFGLGRGYYNEQFF. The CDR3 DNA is TGTGCCAGCAGTTTCGGTTTAGGGCGGGGGTACTACAATGAGCAGTTCTTC.